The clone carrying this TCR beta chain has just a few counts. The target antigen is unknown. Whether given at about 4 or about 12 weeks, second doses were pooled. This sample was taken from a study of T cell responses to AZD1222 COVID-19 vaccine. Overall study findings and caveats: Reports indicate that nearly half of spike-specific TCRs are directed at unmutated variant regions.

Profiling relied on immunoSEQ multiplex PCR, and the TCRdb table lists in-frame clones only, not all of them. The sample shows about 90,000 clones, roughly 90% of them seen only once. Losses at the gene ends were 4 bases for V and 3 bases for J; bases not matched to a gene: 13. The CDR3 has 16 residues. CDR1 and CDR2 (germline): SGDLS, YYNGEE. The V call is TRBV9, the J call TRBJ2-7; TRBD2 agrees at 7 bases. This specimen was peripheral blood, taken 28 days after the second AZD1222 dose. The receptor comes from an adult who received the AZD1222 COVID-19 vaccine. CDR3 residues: CASSTRRERDFYEQYF. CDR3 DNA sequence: TGTGCCAGCAGCACACGGAGAGAGCGGGACTTCTACGAGCAGTACTTC.